A single sample gave rise to the 25 T cell receptor beta chains below, sequenced in a study of CD8 T cells in ankylosing spondylitis. Study results and limitations: A motif in TCR beta, a set of under ten highly homologous variants, appeared characteristic of ankylosing spondylitis blood.

TCRdb independently ran MiXCR on the 5' RACE reads; one entry per CDR3 protein. This repertoire shows roughly 700,000 distinct CDR3 sequences, under 20% found once; its top ten account for under 20%. The antigens for these receptors are not known. The sequencing input was blood, either unsorted or a sorted T cell fraction (not recorded which). The origin of the receptors is a male donor with ankylosing spondylitis.

Here the CDR3 DNA reads TGTGCCAGCAGCAACAACGGACATTCCTACGAGCAGTACTTC. This translates into CASSNNGHSYEQYF. The chain has TRBV6-2 or TRBV6-3 and TRBJ2-7, with a weak D call TRBD1 (5 bases). The germline V and J ends were trimmed by 6 bases and 1 base, with 13 bases remaining between them. The CDR3 runs 14 residues. Germline CDR1 MNHEY, CDR2 SVGEGT.

The chain uses TRBV7-2 and TRBJ1-1, with 9 bases fitting TRBD1. The CDR3 has 15 residues. The germline gives CDR1 SGHTA, CDR2 FQGNSA. V trimming: 5 bases; J trimming: 4 bases; junction bases outside the gene matches: 8. The CDR3 spells CASSITGGAITEAFF. The DNA of the CDR3 is TGTGCCAGCAGCATCACAGGGGGCGCGATCACTGAAGCTTTCTTT.

The chain is built from TRBV5-1 and TRBJ1-4, with D hard to call. V lost 6 bases and J 6 bases, leaving 12 bases between the germline ends. Germline CDR1 and CDR2: SGHRS and YFSETQ. CDR3 length: 13 residues. This CDR3 reads CASKPGRDEKLFF. DNA of the CDR3: TGCGCCAGCAAACCGGGGAGGGATGAAAAACTGTTTTTT.

The V gene is TRBV5-1, the J gene TRBJ1-5; D possibly corresponds to TRBD1 (5 bases). Germline V gives CDR1 SGHRS, CDR2 YFSETQ. Trimming removed 1 base from V and 3 bases from J, with 11 bases in between. The CDR3 consists of 15 residues. The CDR3 DNA follows: TGCGCCAGCAGCTTGAGGTCAGGGATCAATCAGCCCCAGCATTTT. Amino acid sequence: CASSLRSGINQPQHF.

V and J are TRBV12-3 or TRBV12-4 and TRBJ2-1, with D possibly matching TRBD2 (6 bases). This CDR3 is 17 amino acids long. Trimming removed 6 bases from V and 8 bases from J, with 26 bases in between. CDR3: CASSGGTANYRFDEQFF. Here the CDR3 DNA reads TGTGCCAGCAGCGGAGGGACGGCCAATTATCGGTTCGATGAGCAGTTCTTC.

This chain links TRBV28 with TRBJ2-1; 7 bases match TRBD1. The germline gives CDR1 MDHEN, CDR2 SYDVKM. With 3 bases clipped from V and 5 bases from J, the junction kept 4 bases outside the gene matches. The CDR3 has 14 residues. The CDR3 loop reads CASSFLDRDNEQFF. The CDR3 bases are TGTGCCAGCAGTTTCTTAGACAGGGACAATGAGCAGTTCTTC.

The gene calls are TRBV10-3 and TRBJ1-5; weak D call: TRBD1 (5 bases). V was pared by 3 bases and J by 1 base, with 10 bases between. The CDR3 is 15 residues long. CDR1 and CDR2 (germline): ENHRY, SYGVKD. In DNA, the CDR3 is TGTGCCATCAGTGACCGGGGGGGGAGCAATCAGCCCCAGCATTTT. Protein product: CAISDRGGSNQPQHF.

The genes are TRBV3-1 and TRBJ2-7; no clear D. Trimming removed 1 base at V and 4 bases at J, with 11 bases between. CDR1 LGHDT and CDR2 YNNKEL come from the germline V gene (reference sequence). CDR3 length: 14 amino acids. The CDR3 region is CASSQATFGYEQYF. DNA for the CDR3: TGTGCCAGCAGCCAAGCCACCTTCGGGTACGAGCAGTACTTC.

The chain carries TRBV18 and TRBJ2-2, with TRBD1 matching 9 bases. CDR3 length: 14 amino acids. Losses at the gene ends were 6 bases for V and 3 bases for J; bases not matched to a gene: 2. Germline V lookup: CDR1 KGHSH, CDR2 LQKENI. In DNA, the CDR3 is TGTGCCAGCTCCGGACAGGGGTACACCGGGGAGCTGTTTTTT. Protein: CASSGQGYTGELFF.

This clonotype has only a few counts. The rearrangement uses TRBV27 and TRBJ2-3, with D tentatively TRBD2 (6 bases). V dropped 5 bases and J dropped 8 bases, with 14 bases sitting between them. Germline V gene sequence: CDR1 MNHEY, CDR2 SMNVEV (reference sequence). This CDR3 has 13 residues. Written as DNA, the CDR3 is TGTGCCAGCAGTCCCTTCACTAGCCTTACGCAGTATTTT. Translating gives CASSPFTSLTQYF.

This clonotype came up a few times. This chain joins TRBV7-9 and TRBJ1-6, with D unclear. Trimming shortened V by 5 bases and J by 14 bases, and 16 bases separated the two germline ends. Looked up from germline, CDR1 is SEHNR and CDR2 is FQNEAQ (reference sequence). This CDR3 has 13 residues. In DNA, the CDR3 is TGTGCCAGCAGCCCTGACTTAATCGCAACCCTCCACTTT. Protein: CASSPDLIATLHF.

This chain links TRBV12-3 or TRBV12-4 with TRBJ2-7, with unresolved D. This CDR3 is built from 13 residues. Trimming removed 6 bases from V and 0 bases from J, with 9 bases in between. This chain's CDR3 is CASSTTNSYEQYF. The CDR3 nucleotides read TGTGCCAGCAGCACCACTAACTCCTACGAGCAGTACTTC.

This clonotype was picked up a small number of times. V gene TRBV4-3 combines with J gene TRBJ2-3, with TRBD2 identical over 11 bases. This CDR3 has 16 residues. The V gene's germline CDR1 is LGHNA and CDR2 YSLEER. V dropped 3 bases and J dropped 4; count of bases not matched to a gene: 6. The CDR3 is CASSQGRLAGSDTQYF. Here the CDR3 DNA reads TGCGCCAGCAGCCAGGGAAGACTAGCGGGATCAGATACGCAGTATTTT.

This clonotype was observed a few times. The chain is built from TRBV6-5 and TRBJ1-1; maybe TRBD1 (5 bases). Germline-derived CDR1 and CDR2 are MNHEY and SVGAGI. The CDR3 is 14 residues long. Trimming pared 0 bases from V and 6 bases from J, leaving 11 bases between. The CDR3, as DNA: TGTGCCAGCAGTTACTCTGGGGCTGGGGCTGAAGCTTTCTTT. This translates into CASSYSGAGAEAFF.

The chain joins TRBV20-1 to TRBJ2-7; D gene uncertain. This CDR3 has 16 residues. Trimming took 2 bases from V and 2 from J, leaving 19 bases between them. Germline V CDR1 and CDR2: DFQATT, SNEGSKA (reference sequence). CDR3 DNA sequence: TGCAGTGCTAGAATTGATAGTAGCAGATTGACCTACGAGCAGTACTTC. It specifies CSARIDSSRLTYEQYF.

This clonotype was recorded a few times. This chain links TRBV29-1 with TRBJ1-4; D is undetermined. V lost 7 bases and J lost 3, with 12 bases in between. This CDR3 has 13 residues. CDR1 and CDR2 from the germline V gene are SQVTM and ANQGSEA. The CDR3 nucleotides are TGCAGCGCCGGAGCAGGAGCTAATGAAAAACTGTTTTTT. It specifies CSAGAGANEKLFF.

This chain connects TRBV20-1 to TRBJ2-4; 15 bases map to TRBD2. J was trimmed by 5 bases and V by 4 bases; bases with no gene match: 6. Germline V lookup: CDR1 DFQATT, CDR2 SNEGSKA (reference sequence). This CDR3 spans 16 amino acids. For the CDR3, the DNA is TGCAGTGCTACCGGGACTAGCGGGAGGAACCAAAACATTCAGTACTTC. Protein: CSATGTSGRNQNIQYF.

This clonotype has at least ten counts. This sequence joins TRBV11-2 and TRBJ2-1; tentative D call: TRBD1 (6 bases). V lost 5 bases to trimming and J lost 3 bases, with 17 bases between them. The CDR3 covers 16 residues. Germline CDR1 and CDR2: SGHAT and FQNNGV. CDR3: CASSLYPGTSYNEQFF. CDR3 in DNA: TGTGCCAGCAGCCTGTATCCGGGGACAAGCTACAATGAGCAGTTCTTC.

This clonotype occurred a few times. V and J are TRBV7-9 and TRBJ1-4; the D is unclear. Germline V gene data show CDR1 as SEHNR and CDR2 as FQNEAQ (reference sequence). Trimming took 1 base from V and 8 from J, leaving 5 bases between them. CDR3 length equals 12 residues. CDR3 nucleotide sequence: TGTGCCAGCAGCTTAGGGAGCGAAAAACTGTTTTTT. This encodes CASSLGSEKLFF.

This clonotype was seen a handful of times. The rearrangement uses TRBV5-1 and TRBJ1-4; 11 nucleotides line up with TRBD1. The CDR3 loop spans 15 amino acids. Trimming removed 0 bases from V and 7 bases from J; junction bases left unmatched: 2. CDR1 and CDR2 (germline): SGHRS, YFSETQ. The DNA for the CDR3 is TGCGCCAGCAGCTTGGAGGGACAGGGGGGTGAAAAACTGTTTTTT. Translating it yields CASSLEGQGGEKLFF.

The chain combines TRBV6-1 with TRBJ1-1; perhaps TRBD1 as D (5 bases). Trimming removed 4 bases from V and 3 bases from J, with 12 bases in between. Germline values: CDR1 MNHNS, CDR2 SASEGT. This CDR3 is built from 14 residues. CDR3 loop: CASSVNRGDTEAFF. The CDR3 DNA follows: TGTGCCAGCAGTGTAAACAGAGGGGACACTGAAGCTTTCTTT.

Ten or more counts support this clonotype. CDR3 in amino acids: CAISEDLGVREQYF. CDR3 nucleotides: TGTGCCATCAGTGAGGATTTAGGGGTACGCGAGCAGTACTTC. V is TRBV10-3 and J is TRBJ2-7, with D maybe TRBD1 (5 bases). The CDR3 covers 14 residues. Trimming cost V 2 bases and J 6 bases, with 14 bases left between them. Germline assignment: CDR1 ENHRY and CDR2 SYGVKD.

The V call is TRBV15, the J call TRBJ2-3, with 9 bases that match TRBD2. V lost 0 bases, J lost 4 bases, and 17 bases stayed unmatched. Germline V CDR1 and CDR2: LNHNV, YYDKDF (reference sequence). The CDR3 spans 20 residues. Here the CDR3 DNA reads TGTGCCACCAGCAGAGACCCGGGACTAGCTGCGCTGGAGGTGGCAGATACGCAGTATTTT. Protein: CATSRDPGLAALEVADTQYF.

This clonotype was detected only a few times. The rearrangement links TRBV12-3 or TRBV12-4 to TRBJ2-7; D tentatively reads TRBD1 or TRBD2 (5 bases each). Trimming shortened V by 6 bases and J by 2 bases, and 14 bases separated the two germline ends. This CDR3 has 14 residues. CDR3 nucleotides: TGTGCCAGCAGGGTCGGCTTGGGGGCCTACGAGCAGTACTTC. Amino acids: CASRVGLGAYEQYF.

This clonotype has a handful of counts. The genes are TRBV5-1 and TRBJ2-5; TRBD1 might be the D (7 bases). CDR1 is SGHRS, CDR2 YFSETQ, per germline. V lost 0 bases, J lost 3 bases, and 12 bases lay in between. This CDR3 spans 15 amino acids. The CDR3 DNA reads TGCGCCAGCAGCTTGGGTCCAGGGGGGAAAGAGACCCAGTACTTC. Protein product: CASSLGPGGKETQYF.